In this sample, the clone carrying this T cell receptor (beta chain) turned up many times. Its antigen is undetermined. TCRdb independently ran MiXCR on the reads; one entry per CDR3 protein. The sample consists of approximately 1,000,000 distinct CDR3 sequences, roughly 30% of them appearing once. This sample is drawn from a study of T cell repertoires in cytomegalovirus infection. Study details: Both CMV infection and a matching HLA type were indicated by public TCR beta signatures.

V shed 5 bases and J shed 0 bases, with 9 bases lying between them. The CDR3 runs to 14 residues. Germline CDR1 and CDR2: MDHEN and SYDVKM. Study-wide points: Summed public TCR beta family frequency identified CMV carriers bearing the relevant HLA.

V is TRBV28 and J is TRBJ2-3; perhaps TRBD1 as D (5 bases). This sequence was found in a human donor in good health (CMV status not recorded). Some clones in this sample may be carry-over from other donors' samples. Sequenced here: cultured CD8+ T cells from PBMCs, sampled from culture after CMV antigen stimulation. The CDR3 DNA sequence: TGTGCCAGCAGTAACTACAGGAGCACAGATACGCAGTATTTT. As protein: CASSNYRSTDTQYF.